This T cell receptor (beta chain) was captured by sequencing in a study of OX40 agonist ivuxolimab in advanced cancers. Findings of the study overall: Within 6 weeks, CD4+ and CD8+ blood T cells expanded clonally at 0.1 to 3.0 mg/kg.

In the case of this clone: Its specificity is not known.

From germline, CDR1 is PRHDT and CDR2 FYEKMQ (reference sequence). V trimming: 3 bases; J trimming: 5 bases; junction bases outside the gene matches: 10. CDR3 size: 17 residues. This table comes from immunoSEQ multiplex PCR, and its TCRdb copy is limited to in-frame clones, with some not included. The table lists tens of thousands of clones, about 94% of them singletons. This receptor was taken from an adult with an advanced solid tumor such as melanoma, head and neck, liver or kidney cancer. The specimen comprised CD4+ or CD8+ T cells sorted from blood, sampled in a trial of the OX40 agonist ivuxolimab. The chain combines TRBV13 with TRBJ2-3; TRBD2 aligns across 11 bases. The CDR3 reads CASSFALTSGGVDTQYF. CDR3 nucleotides: TGTGCCAGCAGCTTCGCCCTTACTAGCGGGGGCGTAGATACGCAGTATTTT.